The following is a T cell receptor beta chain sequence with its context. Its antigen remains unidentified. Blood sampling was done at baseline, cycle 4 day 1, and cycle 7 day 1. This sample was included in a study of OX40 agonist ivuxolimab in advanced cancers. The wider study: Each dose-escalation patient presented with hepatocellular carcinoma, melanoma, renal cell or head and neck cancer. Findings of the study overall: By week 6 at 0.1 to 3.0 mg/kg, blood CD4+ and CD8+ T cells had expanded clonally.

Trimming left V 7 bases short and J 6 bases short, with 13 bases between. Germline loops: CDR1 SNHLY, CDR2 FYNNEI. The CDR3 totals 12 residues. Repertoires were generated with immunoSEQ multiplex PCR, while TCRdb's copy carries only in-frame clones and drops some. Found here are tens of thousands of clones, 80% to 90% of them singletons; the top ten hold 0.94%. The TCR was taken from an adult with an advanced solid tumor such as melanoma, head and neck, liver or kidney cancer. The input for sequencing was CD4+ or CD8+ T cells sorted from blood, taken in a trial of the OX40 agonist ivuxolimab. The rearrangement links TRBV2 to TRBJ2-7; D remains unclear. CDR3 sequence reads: CASTWLTSEQYF. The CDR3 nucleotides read TGTGCCAGCACCTGGCTTACGAGCGAGCAGTACTTC.